This T cell receptor (beta chain) comes out of a study of CD8 T cells in Susac syndrome. The CDR3 has 13 residues. Deletions cut 8 bases from V and 2 bases from J, with 12 bases between. Germline V gene sequence: CDR1 MNHEY, CDR2 SVGAGI. Study results and caveats: None of the CD4+ T cell repertoires in Susac syndrome showed clonal expansion.

Regarding this clonotype: Its antigen is currently unknown.

An input of about 0.5 to 1 ug of RNA was subjected to reverse transcription using random hexamers. The immunoSEQ assay covered 54 Vbeta and 13 Jbeta segments for CDR3. TCRdb itself ran the immunoSEQ multiplex PCR reads through MiXCR, one entry per CDR3 protein. The sample yields under 150,000 distinct CDR3 sequences, approximately 95% seen once. The sequencing sample was made of CD4+ T cells from PBMCs. The receptor comes from a human donor with Susac syndrome. The V call is TRBV6-5, the J call TRBJ1-2; D is perhaps TRBD1 (5 bases). CDR3 residues: CASSGAINYGYTF. The CDR3 bases are TGTGCCAGCTCTGGGGCGATAAACTATGGCTACACCTTC.